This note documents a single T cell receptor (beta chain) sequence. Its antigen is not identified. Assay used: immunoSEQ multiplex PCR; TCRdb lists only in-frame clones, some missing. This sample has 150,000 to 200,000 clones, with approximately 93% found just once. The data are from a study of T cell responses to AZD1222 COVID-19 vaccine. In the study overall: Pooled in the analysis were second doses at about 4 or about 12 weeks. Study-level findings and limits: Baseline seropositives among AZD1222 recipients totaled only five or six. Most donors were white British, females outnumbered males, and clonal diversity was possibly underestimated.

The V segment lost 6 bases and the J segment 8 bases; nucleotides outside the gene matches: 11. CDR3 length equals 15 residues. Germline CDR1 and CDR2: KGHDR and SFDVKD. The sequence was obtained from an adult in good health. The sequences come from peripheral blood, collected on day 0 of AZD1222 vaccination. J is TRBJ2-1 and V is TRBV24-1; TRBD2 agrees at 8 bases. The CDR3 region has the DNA TGTGCCACCAGTCGGGGCGGGGGGCGCAACGATGAGCAGTTCTTC. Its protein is CATSRGGGRNDEQFF.